Following are 7 T cell receptor beta chains from one sample sequenced in a study of shared clonotypes between healthy human individuals. TCRdb's table, derived via immunoSEQ multiplex PCR, lists solely in-frame clones and lacks some. The table records some 2.1 million clones, about 95% of them present only once. The naive CD8 fraction comprised CD45RO-negative cells positively selected for CCR7 and excluded terminally differentiated effector memory CD45RA+ cells. The sequencing input was naive CD8+ T cells sorted from blood. The receptor set was obtained from a man in his late teens or twenties in good health.

This clone was seen only once. The chain couples TRBV7-6 to TRBJ2-7; D is unresolved. Germline assignment: CDR1 SGHVS and CDR2 FNYEAQ. The CDR3 is made up of 13 amino acids. V gave up 3 bases and J gave up 1 base, with 7 bases separating them. The DNA for the CDR3 is TGTGCCAGCAGCTTCATGGATTCCTACGAGCAGTACTTC. Amino acid sequence: CASSFMDSYEQYF.

The chain joins TRBV6-5 to TRBJ1-5; D gene uncertain. V was clipped by 5 bases and J by 3 bases, with 8 bases between them. CDR1 MNHEY and CDR2 SVGAGI come from the germline V gene. The CDR3 covers 13 residues. The CDR3: CASSTGPNQPQHF. CDR3 DNA sequence: TGTGCCAGCAGTACGGGCCCCAATCAGCCCCAGCATTTT.

The genes are TRBV13 and TRBJ2-1; maybe TRBD2 (5 bases). The CDR3 is made up of 13 amino acids. V lost 0 bases and J lost 5, with 5 bases in between. CDR1 is PRHDT, CDR2 FYEKMQ, per germline (reference sequence). CDR3 in amino acids: CASSLGGDNEQFF. CDR3 DNA sequence: TGTGCCAGCAGCTTAGGCGGGGACAATGAGCAGTTCTTC.

The gene calls are TRBV27 and TRBJ1-1, with D hard to call. V lost 0 bases, J lost 0 bases, and 8 bases lay in between. Germline V CDR1 and CDR2: MNHEY, SMNVEV (reference sequence). CDR3 length: 15 amino acids. As DNA, the CDR3 is TGTGCCAGCAGTTTATCGGTAACCATGAACACTGAAGCTTTCTTT. Translated: CASSLSVTMNTEAFF.

This chain joins TRBV7-9 and TRBJ1-4; no firm D call. CDR1 is SEHNR, CDR2 FQNEAQ, per germline (reference sequence). The CDR3 is 15 residues long. V was pared by 5 bases and J by 3 bases, with 13 bases between. The CDR3 here is CASSPPLMANEKLFF. CDR3 DNA: TGTGCCAGCAGCCCCCCCCTCATGGCTAATGAAAAACTGTTTTTT.

The rearrangement links TRBV27 to TRBJ2-5; TRBD2 is a possible D gene (5 bases). The germline CDR1 and CDR2 sequences are MNHEY and SMNVEV (reference sequence). Deletions cut 8 bases from V and 4 bases from J, with 14 bases between. The CDR3 is made up of 13 amino acids. For the CDR3, the DNA is TGTGCCAGCCGGCTAGCCATGGGAGAGACCCAGTACTTC. Protein sequence: CASRLAMGETQYF.

The genes are TRBV5-4 and TRBJ2-7, with D maybe TRBD1 (5 bases). Germline V gene sequence: CDR1 SGHNT, CDR2 YYREEE (reference sequence). There are 15 residues in the CDR3. Trimming took off 5 bases at V and 3 bases at J, with 18 bases between the two ends. The CDR3 sequence is CASSAADRDLYEQYF. In nucleotides, the CDR3 is TGTGCCAGCAGTGCTGCCGACAGAGACCTCTACGAGCAGTACTTC.